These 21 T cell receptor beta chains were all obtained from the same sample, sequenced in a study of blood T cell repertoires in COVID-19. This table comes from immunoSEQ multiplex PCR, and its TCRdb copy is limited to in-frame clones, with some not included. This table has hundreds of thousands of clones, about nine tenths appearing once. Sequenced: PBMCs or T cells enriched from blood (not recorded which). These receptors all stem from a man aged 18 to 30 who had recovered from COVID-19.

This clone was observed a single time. The CDR3 sequence is CASGRGLYEQYF. In DNA form, the CDR3 reads TGTGCCAGCGGCAGGGGTCTGTACGAGCAGTACTTC. The gene calls are TRBV6-5 and TRBJ2-7; TRBD1 is a possible D gene (6 bases). With 8 bases removed from V and 4 bases from J, the gap between germline ends came to 12 bases. The CDR3 consists of 12 residues. Per the germline V gene, CDR1 is MNHEY and CDR2 is SVGAGI.

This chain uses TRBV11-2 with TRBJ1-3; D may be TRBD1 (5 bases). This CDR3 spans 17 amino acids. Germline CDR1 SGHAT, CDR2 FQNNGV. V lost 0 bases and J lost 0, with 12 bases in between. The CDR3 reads CASSLDPGVYSGNTIYF. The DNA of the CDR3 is TGTGCCAGCAGCTTAGATCCGGGGGTCTACTCTGGAAACACCATATATTTT.

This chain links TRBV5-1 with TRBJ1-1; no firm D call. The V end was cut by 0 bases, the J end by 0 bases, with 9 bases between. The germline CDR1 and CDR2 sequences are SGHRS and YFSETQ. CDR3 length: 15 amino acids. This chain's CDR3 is CASSLGAGVNTEAFF. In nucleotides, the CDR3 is TGCGCCAGCAGCTTGGGGGCCGGGGTGAACACTGAAGCTTTCTTT.

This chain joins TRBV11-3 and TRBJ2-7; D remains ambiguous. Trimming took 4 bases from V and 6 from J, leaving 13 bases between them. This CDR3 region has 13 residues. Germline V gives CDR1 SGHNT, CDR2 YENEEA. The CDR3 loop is CASSWPGESEQYF. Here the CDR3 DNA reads TGTGCCAGCAGCTGGCCAGGCGAGTCCGAGCAGTACTTC.

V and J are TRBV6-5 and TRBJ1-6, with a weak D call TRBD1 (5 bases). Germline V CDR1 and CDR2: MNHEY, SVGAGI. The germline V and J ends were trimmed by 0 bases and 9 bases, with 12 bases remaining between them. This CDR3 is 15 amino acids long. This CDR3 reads CASSYSRGLGSPLHF. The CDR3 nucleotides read TGTGCCAGCAGTTACTCGAGGGGACTCGGTTCACCCCTCCACTTT.

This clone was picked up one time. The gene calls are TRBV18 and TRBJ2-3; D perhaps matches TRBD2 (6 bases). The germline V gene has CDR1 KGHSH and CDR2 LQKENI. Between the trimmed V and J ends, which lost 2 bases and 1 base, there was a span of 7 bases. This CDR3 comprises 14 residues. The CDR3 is CASSPGGGTDTQYF. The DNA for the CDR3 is TGTGCCAGCTCACCAGGCGGGGGCACAGATACGCAGTATTTT.

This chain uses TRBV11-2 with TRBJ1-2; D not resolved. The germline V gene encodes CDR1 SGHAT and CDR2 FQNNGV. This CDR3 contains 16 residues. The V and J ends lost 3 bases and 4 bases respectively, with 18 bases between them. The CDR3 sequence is CASSFASARSVYGYTF. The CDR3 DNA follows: TGTGCCAGCAGCTTCGCGTCGGCCAGGTCGGTCTATGGCTACACCTTC.

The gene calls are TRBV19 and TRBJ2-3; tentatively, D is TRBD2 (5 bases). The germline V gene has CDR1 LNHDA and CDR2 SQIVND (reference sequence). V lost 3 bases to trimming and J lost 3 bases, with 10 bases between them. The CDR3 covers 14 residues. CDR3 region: CASSITGSTDTQYF. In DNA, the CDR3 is TGTGCCAGTAGTATTACGGGGAGTACAGATACGCAGTATTTT.

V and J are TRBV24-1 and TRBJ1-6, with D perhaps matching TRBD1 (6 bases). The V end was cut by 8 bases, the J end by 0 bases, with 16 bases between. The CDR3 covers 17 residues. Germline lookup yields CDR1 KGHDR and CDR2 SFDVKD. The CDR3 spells CATKMTGLSSYNSPLHF. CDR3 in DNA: TGTGCCACCAAAATGACAGGCCTCAGCTCCTATAATTCACCCCTCCACTTT.

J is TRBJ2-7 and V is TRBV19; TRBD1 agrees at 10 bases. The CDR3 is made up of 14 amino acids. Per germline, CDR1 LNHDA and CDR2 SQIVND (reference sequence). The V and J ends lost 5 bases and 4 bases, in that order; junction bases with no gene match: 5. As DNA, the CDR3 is TGTGCCAGTAGTGCAGGGGACAGGGGTTACGAGCAGTACTTC. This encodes CASSAGDRGYEQYF.

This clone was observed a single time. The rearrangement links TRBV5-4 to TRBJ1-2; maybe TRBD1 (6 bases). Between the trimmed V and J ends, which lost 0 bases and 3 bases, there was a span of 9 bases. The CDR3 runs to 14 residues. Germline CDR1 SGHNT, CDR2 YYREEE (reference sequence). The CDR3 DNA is TGTGCCAGCAGCTTGGGGGCAGGGGACTATGGCTACACCTTC. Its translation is CASSLGAGDYGYTF. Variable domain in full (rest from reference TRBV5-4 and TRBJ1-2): ETGVTQSPTHLIKTRGQQVTLRCSSQSGHNTVSWYQQALGQGPQFIFQYYREEENGRGNFPPRFSGLQFPNYSSELNVNALELDDSALYLCASSLGAGDYGYTFGSGTRLTVV.

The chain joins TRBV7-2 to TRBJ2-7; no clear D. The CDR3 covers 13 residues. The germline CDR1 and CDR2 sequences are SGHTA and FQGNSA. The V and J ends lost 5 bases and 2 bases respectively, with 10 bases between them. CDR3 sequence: CASSQQAAYEQYF. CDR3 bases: TGTGCCAGCAGCCAGCAGGCAGCCTACGAGCAGTACTTC. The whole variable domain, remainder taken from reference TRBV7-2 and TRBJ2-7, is GAGVSQSPSNKVTEKGKDVELRCDPISGHTALYWYRQSLGQGLEFLIYFQGNSAPDKSGLPSDRFSAERTGGSVSTLTIQRTQQEDSAVYLCASSQQAAYEQYFGPGTRLTVT.

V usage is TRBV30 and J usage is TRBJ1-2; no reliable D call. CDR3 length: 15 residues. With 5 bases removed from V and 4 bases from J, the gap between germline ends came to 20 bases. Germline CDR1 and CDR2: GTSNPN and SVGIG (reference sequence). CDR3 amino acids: CAWGPPFGMGYGYTF. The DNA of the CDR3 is TGTGCCTGGGGCCCACCGTTCGGGATGGGCTATGGCTACACCTTC.

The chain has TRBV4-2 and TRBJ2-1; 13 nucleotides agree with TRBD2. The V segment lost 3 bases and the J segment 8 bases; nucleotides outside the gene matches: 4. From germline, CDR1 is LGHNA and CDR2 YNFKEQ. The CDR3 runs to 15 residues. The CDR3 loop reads CASSQRGLAGHEQFF. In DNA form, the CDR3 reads TGTGCCAGCAGCCAGAGGGGACTAGCGGGACATGAGCAGTTCTTC.

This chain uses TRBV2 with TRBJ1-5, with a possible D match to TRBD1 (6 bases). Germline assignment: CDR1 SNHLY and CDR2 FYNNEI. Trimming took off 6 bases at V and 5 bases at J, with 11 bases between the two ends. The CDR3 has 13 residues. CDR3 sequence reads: CASREGGYQPQHF. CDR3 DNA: TGTGCCAGCAGAGAGGGGGGGTATCAGCCCCAGCATTTT.

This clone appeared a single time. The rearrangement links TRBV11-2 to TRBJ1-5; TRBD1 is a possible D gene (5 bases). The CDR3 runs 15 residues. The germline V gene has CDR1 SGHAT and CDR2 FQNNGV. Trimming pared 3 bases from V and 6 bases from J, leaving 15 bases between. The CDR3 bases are TGTGCCAGCAGCTTCGACCCAGGGCCGGGTCAGCCCCAGCATTTT. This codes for CASSFDPGPGQPQHF.

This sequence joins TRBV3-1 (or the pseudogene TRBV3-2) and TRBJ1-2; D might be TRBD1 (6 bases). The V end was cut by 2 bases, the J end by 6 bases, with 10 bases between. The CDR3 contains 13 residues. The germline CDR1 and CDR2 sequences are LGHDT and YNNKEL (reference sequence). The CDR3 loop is CASSQQGLDGYTF. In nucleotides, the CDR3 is TGTGCCAGCAGCCAACAGGGGCTCGATGGCTACACCTTC.

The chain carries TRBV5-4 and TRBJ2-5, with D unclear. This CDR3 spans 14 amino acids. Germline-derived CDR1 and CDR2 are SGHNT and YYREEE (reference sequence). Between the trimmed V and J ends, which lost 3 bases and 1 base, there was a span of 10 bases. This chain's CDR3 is CASSSWSVQETQYF. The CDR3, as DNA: TGTGCCAGCAGCTCCTGGAGCGTCCAAGAGACCCAGTACTTC.

CDR3 coding DNA: TGTGCCAGTACTACCGTTGGCAATCAGCCCCAGCATTTT. Its translation: CASTTVGNQPQHF. J is TRBJ1-5 and V is TRBV19, with D uncertain. The V end lost 7 bases, the J end lost 2 bases, and 9 bases lay between the germline ends. Germline V gene data show CDR1 as LNHDA and CDR2 as SQIVND (reference sequence). The length of the CDR3 is 13 residues.

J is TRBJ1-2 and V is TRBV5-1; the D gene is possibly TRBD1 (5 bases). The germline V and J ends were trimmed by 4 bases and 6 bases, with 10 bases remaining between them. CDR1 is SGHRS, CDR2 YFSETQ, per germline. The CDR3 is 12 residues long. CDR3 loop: CASSGGLDGYTF. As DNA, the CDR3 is TGCGCCAGCAGCGGGGGACTTGATGGCTACACCTTC.

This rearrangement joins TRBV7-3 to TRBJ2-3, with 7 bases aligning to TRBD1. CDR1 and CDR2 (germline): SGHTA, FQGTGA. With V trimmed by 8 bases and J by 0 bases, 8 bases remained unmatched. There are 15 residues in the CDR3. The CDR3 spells CASSLWGQSTDTQYF. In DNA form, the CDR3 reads TGTGCCAGCTCTCTATGGGGACAGAGCACAGATACGCAGTATTTT.